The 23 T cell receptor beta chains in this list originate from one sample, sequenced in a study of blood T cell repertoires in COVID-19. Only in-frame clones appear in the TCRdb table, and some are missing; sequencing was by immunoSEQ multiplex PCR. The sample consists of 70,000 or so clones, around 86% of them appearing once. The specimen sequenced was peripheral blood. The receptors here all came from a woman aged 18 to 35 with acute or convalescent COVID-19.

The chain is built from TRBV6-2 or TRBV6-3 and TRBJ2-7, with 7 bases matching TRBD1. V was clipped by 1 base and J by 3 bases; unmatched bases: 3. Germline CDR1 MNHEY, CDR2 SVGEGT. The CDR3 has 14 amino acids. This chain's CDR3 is CASSYWTGNYEQYF. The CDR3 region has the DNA TGTGCCAGCAGTTACTGGACAGGAAACTACGAGCAGTACTTC.

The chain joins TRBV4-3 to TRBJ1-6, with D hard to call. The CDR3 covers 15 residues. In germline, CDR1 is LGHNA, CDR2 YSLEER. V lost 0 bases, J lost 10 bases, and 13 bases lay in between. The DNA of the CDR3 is TGCGCCAGCAGCCAAGAATTTACAGCTGAGTCACCCCTCCACTTT. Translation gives CASSQEFTAESPLHF.

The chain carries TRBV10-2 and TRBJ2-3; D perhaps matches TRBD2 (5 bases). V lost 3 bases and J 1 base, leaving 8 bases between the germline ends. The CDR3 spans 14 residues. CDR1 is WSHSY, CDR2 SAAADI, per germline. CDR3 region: CASSEDSGTDTQYF. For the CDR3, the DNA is TGCGCCAGCAGTGAAGATAGCGGCACAGATACGCAGTATTTT.

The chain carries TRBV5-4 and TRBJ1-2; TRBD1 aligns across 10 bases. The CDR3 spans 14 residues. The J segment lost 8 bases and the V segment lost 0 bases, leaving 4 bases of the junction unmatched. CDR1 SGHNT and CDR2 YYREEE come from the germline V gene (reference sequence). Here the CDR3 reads CASSLVGTGEGYTF. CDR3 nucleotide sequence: TGTGCCAGCAGCTTGGTCGGGACAGGGGAGGGCTACACCTTC. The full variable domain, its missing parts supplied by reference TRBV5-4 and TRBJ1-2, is ETGVTQSPTHLIKTRGQQVTLRCSSQSGHNTVSWYQQALGQGPQFIFQYYREEENGRGNFPPRFSGLQFPNYSSELNVNALELDDSALYLCASSLVGTGEGYTFGSGTRLTVV.

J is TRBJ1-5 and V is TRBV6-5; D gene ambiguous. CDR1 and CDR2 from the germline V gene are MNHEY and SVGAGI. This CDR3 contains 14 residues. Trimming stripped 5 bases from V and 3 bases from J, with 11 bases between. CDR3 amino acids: CASSPRQLNQPQHF. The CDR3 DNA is TGTGCCAGCAGTCCGAGGCAGCTCAATCAGCCCCAGCATTTT.

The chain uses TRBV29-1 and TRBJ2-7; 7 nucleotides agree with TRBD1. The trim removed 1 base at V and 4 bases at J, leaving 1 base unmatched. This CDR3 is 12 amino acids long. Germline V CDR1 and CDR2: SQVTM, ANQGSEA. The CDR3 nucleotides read TGCAGCGTTGAAGGGGACAGATACGAGCAGTACTTC. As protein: CSVEGDRYEQYF.

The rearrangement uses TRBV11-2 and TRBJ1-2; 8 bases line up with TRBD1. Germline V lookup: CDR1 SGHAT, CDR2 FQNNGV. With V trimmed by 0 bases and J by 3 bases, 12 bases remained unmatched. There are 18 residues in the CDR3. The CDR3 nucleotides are TGTGCCAGCAGCTTAGATCTGGGGTCAGGGGGCAGTGACTATGGCTACACCTTC. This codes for CASSLDLGSGGSDYGYTF. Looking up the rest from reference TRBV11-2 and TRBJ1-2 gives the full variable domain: EAGVAQSPRYKIIEKRQSVAFWCNPISGHATLYWYQQILGQGPKLLIQFQNNGVVDDSQLPKDRFSAERLKGVDSTLKIQPAKLEDSAVYLCASSLDLGSGGSDYGYTFGSGTRLTVV.

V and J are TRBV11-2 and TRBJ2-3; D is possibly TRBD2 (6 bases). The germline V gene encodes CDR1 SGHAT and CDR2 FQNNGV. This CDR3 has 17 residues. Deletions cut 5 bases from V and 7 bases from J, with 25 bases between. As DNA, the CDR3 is TGTGCCAGCAGCCCTAGCGAACGGACAAGGCCTATGTATACGCAGTATTTT. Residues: CASSPSERTRPMYTQYF.

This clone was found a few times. The CDR3 DNA reads TGTGCCAGCAGCCAAGATGGACACCTAGCTAACTATGGCTACACCTTC. Protein product: CASSQDGHLANYGYTF. The genes are TRBV4-2 and TRBJ1-2; D is possibly TRBD1 (5 bases). The CDR3 runs 16 residues. Germline V gene data show CDR1 as LGHNA and CDR2 as YNFKEQ. V lost 0 bases to trimming and J lost 0 bases, with 11 bases between them.

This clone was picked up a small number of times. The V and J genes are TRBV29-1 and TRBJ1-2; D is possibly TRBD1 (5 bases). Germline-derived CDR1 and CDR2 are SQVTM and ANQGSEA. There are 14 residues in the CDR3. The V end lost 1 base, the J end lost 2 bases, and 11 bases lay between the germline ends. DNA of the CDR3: TGCAGCGTTGAAGCTCAGGGCAGAAACTATGGCTACACCTTC. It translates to CSVEAQGRNYGYTF. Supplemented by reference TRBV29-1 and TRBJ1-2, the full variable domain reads SAVISQKPSRDICQRGTSLTIQCQVDSQVTMMFWYRQQPGQSLTLIATANQGSEATYESGFVIDKFPISRPNLTFSTLTVSNMSPEDSSIYLCSVEAQGRNYGYTFGSGTRLTVV.

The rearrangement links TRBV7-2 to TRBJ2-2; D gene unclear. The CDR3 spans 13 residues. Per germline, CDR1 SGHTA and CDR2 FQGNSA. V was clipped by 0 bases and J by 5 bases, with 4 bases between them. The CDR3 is CASSLAGTGELFF. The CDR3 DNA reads TGTGCCAGCAGCTTAGCCGGGACCGGGGAGCTGTTTTTT.

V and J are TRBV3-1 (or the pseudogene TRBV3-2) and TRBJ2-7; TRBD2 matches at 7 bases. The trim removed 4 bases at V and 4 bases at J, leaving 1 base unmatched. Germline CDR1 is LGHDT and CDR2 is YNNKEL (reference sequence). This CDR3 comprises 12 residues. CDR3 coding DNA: TGTGCCAGCAGCCGGGGGGGTTACGAGCAGTACTTC. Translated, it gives CASSRGGYEQYF.

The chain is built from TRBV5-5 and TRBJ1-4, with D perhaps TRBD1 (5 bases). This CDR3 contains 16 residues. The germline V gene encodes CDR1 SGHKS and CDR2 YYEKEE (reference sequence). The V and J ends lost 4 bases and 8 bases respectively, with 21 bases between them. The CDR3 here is CASSPGGRAGREKLFF. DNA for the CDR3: TGTGCCAGCAGCCCGGGCGGCAGGGCTGGTAGAGAAAAACTGTTTTTT.

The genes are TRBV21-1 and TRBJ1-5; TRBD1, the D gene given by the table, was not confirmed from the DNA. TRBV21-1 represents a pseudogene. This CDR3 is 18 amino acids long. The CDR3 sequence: CASSKGPGTGTFSQPQHF. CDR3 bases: TGTGCCAGCAGCAAAGGACCCGGGACAGGGACGTTTAGTCAGCCCCAGCATTTT.

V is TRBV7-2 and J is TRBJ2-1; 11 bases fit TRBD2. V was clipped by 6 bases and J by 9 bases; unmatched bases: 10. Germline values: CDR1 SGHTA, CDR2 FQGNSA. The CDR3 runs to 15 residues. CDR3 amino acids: CASRQIAGGVPEQFF. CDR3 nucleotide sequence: TGTGCCAGCAGACAGATAGCGGGAGGGGTCCCTGAGCAGTTCTTC.

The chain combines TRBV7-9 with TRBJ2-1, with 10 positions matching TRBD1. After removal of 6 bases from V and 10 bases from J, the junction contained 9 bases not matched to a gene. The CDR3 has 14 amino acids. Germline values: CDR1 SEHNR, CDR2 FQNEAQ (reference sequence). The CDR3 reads CASRLGTGEGEQFF. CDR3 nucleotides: TGTGCCAGCAGACTAGGGACAGGGGAAGGAGAGCAGTTCTTC.

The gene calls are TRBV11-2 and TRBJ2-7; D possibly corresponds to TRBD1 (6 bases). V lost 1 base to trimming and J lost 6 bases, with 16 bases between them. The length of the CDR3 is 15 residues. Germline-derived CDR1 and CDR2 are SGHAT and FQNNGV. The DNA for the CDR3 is TGTGCCAGCAGCTTAGGTACAGGGTGGGGTGGCGAGCAGTACTTC. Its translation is CASSLGTGWGGEQYF.

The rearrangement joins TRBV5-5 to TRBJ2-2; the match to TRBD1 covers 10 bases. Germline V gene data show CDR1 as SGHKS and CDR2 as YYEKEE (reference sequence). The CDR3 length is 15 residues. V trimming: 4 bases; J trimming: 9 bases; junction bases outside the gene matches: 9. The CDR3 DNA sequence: TGTGCCAGCAGCCCATCGACAGGGGGCGGGTGGGAGCTGTTTTTT. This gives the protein CASSPSTGGGWELFF.

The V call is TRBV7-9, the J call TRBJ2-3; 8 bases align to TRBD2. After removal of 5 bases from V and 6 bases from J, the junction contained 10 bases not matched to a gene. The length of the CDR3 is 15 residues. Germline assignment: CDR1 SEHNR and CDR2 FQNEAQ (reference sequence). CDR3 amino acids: CASSQAGGGLDTQYF. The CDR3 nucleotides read TGTGCCAGCAGCCAGGCGGGGGGTGGGCTCGATACGCAGTATTTT.

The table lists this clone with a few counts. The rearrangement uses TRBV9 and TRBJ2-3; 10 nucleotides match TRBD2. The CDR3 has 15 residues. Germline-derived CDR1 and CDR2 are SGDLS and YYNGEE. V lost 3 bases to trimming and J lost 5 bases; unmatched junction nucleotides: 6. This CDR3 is CASSGERGGIDTQYF. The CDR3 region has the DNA TGTGCCAGCAGCGGGGAGCGGGGGGGTATAGATACGCAGTATTTT.

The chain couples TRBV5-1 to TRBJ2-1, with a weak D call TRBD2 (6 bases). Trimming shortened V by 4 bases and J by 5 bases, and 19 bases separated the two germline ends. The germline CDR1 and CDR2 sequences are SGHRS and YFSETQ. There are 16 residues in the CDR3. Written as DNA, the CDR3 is TGCGCCAGCAGCCCGGGGGTCCGGGGTACAAACAATGAGCAGTTCTTC. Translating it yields CASSPGVRGTNNEQFF.

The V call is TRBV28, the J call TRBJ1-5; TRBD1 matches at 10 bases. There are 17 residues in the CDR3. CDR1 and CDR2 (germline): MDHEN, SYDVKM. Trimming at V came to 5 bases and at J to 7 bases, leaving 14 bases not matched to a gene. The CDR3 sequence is CASSPIHRTGGVQPQHF. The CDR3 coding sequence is TGTGCCAGCAGTCCCATCCATAGGACAGGGGGAGTCCAGCCCCAGCATTTT.

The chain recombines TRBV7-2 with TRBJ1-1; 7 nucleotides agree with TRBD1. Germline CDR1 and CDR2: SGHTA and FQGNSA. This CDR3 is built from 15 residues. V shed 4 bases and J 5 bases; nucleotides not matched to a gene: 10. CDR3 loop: CASSYRTDRRTEAFF. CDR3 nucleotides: TGTGCCAGCAGCTATAGGACGGACAGGCGAACTGAAGCTTTCTTT. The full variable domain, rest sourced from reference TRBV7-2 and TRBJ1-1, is GAGVSQSPSNKVTEKGKDVELRCDPISGHTALYWYRQSLGQGLEFLIYFQGNSAPDKSGLPSDRFSAERTGGSVSTLTIQRTQQEDSAVYLCASSYRTDRRTEAFFGQGTRLTVV.